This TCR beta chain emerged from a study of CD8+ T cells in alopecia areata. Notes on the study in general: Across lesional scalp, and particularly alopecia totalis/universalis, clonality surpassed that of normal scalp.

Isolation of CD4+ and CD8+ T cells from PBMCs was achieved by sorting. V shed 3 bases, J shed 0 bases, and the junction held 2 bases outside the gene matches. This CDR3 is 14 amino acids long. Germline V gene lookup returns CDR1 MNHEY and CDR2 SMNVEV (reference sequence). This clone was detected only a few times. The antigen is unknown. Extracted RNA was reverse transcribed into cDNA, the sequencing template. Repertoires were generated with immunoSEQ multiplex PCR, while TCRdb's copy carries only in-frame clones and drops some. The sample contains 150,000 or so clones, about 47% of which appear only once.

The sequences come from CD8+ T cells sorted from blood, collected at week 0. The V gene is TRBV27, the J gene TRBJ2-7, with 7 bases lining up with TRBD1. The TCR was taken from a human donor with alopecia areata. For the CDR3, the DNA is TGTGCCAGCAGTTTGCGGACAGGCTCCTACGAGCAGTACTTC. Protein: CASSLRTGSYEQYF.